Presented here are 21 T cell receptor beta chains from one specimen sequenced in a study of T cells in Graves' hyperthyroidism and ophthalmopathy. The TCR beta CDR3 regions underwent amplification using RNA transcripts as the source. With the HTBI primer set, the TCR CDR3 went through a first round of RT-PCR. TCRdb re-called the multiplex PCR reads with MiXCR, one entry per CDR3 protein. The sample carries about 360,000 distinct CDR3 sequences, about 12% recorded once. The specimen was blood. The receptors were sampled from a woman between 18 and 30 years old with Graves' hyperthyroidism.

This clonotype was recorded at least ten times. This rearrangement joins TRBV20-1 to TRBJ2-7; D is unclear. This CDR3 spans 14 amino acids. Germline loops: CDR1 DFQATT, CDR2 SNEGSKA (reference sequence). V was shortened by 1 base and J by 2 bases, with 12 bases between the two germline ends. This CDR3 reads CSARGPQSPYEQYF. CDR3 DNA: TGCAGTGCTAGAGGACCCCAGTCCCCCTACGAGCAGTACTTC.

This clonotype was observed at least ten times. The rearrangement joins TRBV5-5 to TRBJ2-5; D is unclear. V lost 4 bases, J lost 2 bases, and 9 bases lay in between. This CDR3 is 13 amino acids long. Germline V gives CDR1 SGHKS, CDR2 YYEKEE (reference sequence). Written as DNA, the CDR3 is TGTGCCAGCAGCCCGACCGCGCAAGAGACCCAGTACTTC. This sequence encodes CASSPTAQETQYF.

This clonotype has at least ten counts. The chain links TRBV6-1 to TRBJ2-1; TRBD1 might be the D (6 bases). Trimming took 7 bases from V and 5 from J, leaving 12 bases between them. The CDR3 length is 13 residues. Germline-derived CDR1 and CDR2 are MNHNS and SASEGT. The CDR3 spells CASILQGNNEQFF. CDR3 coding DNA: TGTGCCAGCATATTACAGGGAAACAATGAGCAGTTCTTC.

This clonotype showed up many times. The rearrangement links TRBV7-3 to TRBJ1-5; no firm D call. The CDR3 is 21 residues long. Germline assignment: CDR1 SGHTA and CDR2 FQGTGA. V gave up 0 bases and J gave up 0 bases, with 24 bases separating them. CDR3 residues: CASSLTGPVGEVLYSNQPQHF. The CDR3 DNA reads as TGTGCCAGCAGCTTAACAGGGCCCGTGGGCGAGGTCCTTTATAGCAATCAGCCCCAGCATTTT.

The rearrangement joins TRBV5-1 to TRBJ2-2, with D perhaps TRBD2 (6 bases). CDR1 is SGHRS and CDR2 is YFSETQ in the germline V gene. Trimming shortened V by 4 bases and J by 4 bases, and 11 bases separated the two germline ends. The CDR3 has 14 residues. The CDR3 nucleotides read TGCGCCAGCAGCACCCTAGCGAGCACCGGGGAGCTGTTTTTT. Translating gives CASSTLASTGELFF.

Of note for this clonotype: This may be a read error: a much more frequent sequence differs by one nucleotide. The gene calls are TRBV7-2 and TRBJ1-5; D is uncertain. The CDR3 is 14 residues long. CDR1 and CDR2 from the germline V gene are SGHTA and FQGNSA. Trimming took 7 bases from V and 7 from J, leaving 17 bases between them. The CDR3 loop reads CASIAGRSEQPQHF. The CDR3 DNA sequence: TGTGCCAGCATCGCGGGGAGGTCGGAACAGCCCCAGCATTTT.

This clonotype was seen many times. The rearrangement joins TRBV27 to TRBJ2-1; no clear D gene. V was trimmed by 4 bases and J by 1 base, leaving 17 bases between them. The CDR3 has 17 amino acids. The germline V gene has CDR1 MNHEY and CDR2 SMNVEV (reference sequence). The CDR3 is CASSSRWSLGSYNEQFF. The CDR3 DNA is TGTGCCAGCAGTTCCCGATGGAGTCTGGGATCCTACAATGAGCAGTTCTTC.

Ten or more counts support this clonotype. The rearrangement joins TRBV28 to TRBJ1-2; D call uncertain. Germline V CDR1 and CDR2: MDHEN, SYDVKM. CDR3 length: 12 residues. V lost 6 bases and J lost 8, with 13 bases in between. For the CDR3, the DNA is TGTGCCAGCAGACCAGAACTACGGGGCTACACCTTC. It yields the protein CASRPELRGYTF.

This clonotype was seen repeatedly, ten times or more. The CDR3 bases are TGCAGTGCTAGAGAACAGGGGGGGACGGGAGATACGCAGTATTTT. This gives the protein CSAREQGGTGDTQYF. This chain uses TRBV20-1 with TRBJ2-3, with D possibly matching TRBD1 (8 bases). The CDR3 is made up of 15 amino acids. Per the germline V gene, CDR1 is DFQATT and CDR2 is SNEGSKA (reference sequence). The ends were cut back, 0 bases at V and 5 bases at J, with 15 bases in the middle.

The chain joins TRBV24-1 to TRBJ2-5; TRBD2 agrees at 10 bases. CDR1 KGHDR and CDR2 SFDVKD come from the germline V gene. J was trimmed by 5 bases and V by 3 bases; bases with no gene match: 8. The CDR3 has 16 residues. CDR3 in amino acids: CATSDGRTSGTETQYF. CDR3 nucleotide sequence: TGTGCCACCAGTGATGGGCGTACTAGCGGGACGGAGACCCAGTACTTC.

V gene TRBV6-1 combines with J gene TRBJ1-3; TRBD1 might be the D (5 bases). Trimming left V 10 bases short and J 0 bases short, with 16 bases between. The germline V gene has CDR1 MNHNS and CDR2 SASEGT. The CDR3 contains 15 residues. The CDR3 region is CATREGRISGNTIYF. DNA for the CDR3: TGTGCCACCAGGGAAGGACGGATCTCTGGAAACACCATATATTTT.

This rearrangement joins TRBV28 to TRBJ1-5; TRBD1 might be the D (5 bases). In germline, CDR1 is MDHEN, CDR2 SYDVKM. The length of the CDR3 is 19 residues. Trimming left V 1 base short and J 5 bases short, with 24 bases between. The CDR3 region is CASSLSPGLGSLGDQPQHF. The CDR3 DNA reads TGTGCCAGCAGTTTATCCCCTGGTTTGGGCAGTTTAGGGGATCAGCCCCAGCATTTT.

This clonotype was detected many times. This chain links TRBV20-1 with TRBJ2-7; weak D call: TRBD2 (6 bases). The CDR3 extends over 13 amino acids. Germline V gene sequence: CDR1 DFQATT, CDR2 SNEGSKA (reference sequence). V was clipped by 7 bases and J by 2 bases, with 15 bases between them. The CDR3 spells CSVVSGLTYEQYF. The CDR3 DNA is TGCAGTGTTGTATCGGGACTCACCTACGAGCAGTACTTC.

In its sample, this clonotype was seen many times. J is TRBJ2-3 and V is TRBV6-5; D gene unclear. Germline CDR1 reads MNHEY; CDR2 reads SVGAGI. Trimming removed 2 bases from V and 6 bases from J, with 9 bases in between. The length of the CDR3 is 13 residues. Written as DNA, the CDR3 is TGTGCCAGCAGTTACGGCCATATGGATACGCAGTATTTT. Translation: CASSYGHMDTQYF.

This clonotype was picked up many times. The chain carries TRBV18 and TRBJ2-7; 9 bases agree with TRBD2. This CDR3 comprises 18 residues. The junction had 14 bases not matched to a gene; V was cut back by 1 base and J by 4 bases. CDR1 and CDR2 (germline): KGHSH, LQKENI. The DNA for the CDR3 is TGTGCCAGCTCACCACGCGTCCAGACTAGCGGTTTGGTTTACGAGCAGTACTTC. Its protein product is CASSPRVQTSGLVYEQYF.

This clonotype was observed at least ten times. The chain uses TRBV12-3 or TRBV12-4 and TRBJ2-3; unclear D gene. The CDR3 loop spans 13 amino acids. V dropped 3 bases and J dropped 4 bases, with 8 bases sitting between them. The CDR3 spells CASSLDGPDTQYF. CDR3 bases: TGTGCCAGCAGTTTGGACGGGCCAGATACGCAGTATTTT.

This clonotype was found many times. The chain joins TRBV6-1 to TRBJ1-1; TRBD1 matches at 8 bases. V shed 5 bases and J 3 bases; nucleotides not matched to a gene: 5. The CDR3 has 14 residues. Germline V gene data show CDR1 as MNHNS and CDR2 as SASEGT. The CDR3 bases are TGTGCCAGCAGTTCGACAGGGGCGTACACTGAAGCTTTCTTT. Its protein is CASSSTGAYTEAFF.

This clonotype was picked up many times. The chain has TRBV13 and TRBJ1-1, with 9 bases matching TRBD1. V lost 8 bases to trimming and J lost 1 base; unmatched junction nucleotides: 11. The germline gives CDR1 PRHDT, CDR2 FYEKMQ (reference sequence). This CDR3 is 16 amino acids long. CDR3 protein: CASGIVGQGPNTEAFF. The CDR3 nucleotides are TGTGCCAGCGGCATTGTGGGACAGGGACCGAACACTGAAGCTTTCTTT.

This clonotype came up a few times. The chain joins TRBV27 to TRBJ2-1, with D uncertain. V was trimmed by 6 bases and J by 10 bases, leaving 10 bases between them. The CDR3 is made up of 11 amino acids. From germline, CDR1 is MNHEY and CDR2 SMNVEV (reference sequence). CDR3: CASRTPLEQFF. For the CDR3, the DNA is TGTGCCAGCAGGACCCCCTTAGAGCAGTTCTTC.

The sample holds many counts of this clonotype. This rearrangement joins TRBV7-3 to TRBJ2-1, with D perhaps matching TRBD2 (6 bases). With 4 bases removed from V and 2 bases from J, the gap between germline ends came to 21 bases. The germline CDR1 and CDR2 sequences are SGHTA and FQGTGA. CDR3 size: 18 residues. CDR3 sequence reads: CASSSTRDSLSPYNEQFF. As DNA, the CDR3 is TGTGCCAGCAGCTCTACCCGGGACTCCCTAAGCCCCTACAATGAGCAGTTCTTC.

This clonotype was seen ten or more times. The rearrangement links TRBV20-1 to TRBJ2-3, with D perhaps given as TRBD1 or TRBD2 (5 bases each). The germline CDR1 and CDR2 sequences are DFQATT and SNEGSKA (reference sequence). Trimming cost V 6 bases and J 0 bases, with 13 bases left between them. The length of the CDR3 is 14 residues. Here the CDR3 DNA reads TGCAGTGCCGAGGGGTCGGAAAGCACAGATACGCAGTATTTT. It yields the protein CSAEGSESTDTQYF.